One sample yielded the 25 T cell receptor beta chains listed below, sequenced in a study of cytomegalovirus exposure and HLA in healthy donors. 13 Jbeta primers and 60 Vbeta primers were used for the PCR. TCRdb's table, derived via immunoSEQ multiplex PCR, lists solely in-frame clones and lacks some. The sample records some 150,000 clones, around 73% being singletons. Material: PBMCs. Every receptor here comes from a female donor in good health and CMV-seronegative.

J is TRBJ2-5 and V is TRBV30, with 13 bases lining up with TRBD2. The J call could be wrong; TRBJ2-7 is a better fit for the DNA end. Germline V gene sequence: CDR1 GTSNPN, CDR2 SVGIG (reference sequence). There are 13 residues in the CDR3. The CDR3: CAWGRTSGSEQYF. The CDR3, as DNA: TGTGCCTGGGGACGGACTAGCGGGAGCGAGCAGTACTTC.

The chain recombines TRBV10-2 with TRBJ2-1, with D perhaps matching TRBD2 (5 bases). Looked up from germline, CDR1 is WSHSY and CDR2 is SAAADI. The CDR3 runs to 16 residues. Trimming pared 8 bases from V and 16 bases from J, leaving 33 bases between. The CDR3 DNA reads TGCGCCAGCCGGACTTTACCAAATATCTACAATGAGCGCAGCTTCTTC. This codes for CASRTLPNIYNERSFF.

The V gene is TRBV11-2, the J gene TRBJ2-1, with a possible D match to TRBD2 (5 bases). CDR1 and CDR2 from the germline V gene are SGHAT and FQNNGV. Trimming shortened V by 3 bases and J by 0 bases, and 9 bases separated the two germline ends. The CDR3 sequence is 15 residues long. CDR3 bases: TGTGCCAGCAGCTTTAGCGCAAGCTCCTACAATGAGCAGTTCTTC. Its translation is CASSFSASSYNEQFF.

This clone is a singleton in its sample. The chain carries TRBV9 and TRBJ2-1; TRBD2 is a possible D gene (8 bases). The CDR3 has 16 amino acids. Trimming left V 4 bases short and J 1 base short, with 15 bases between. The V gene's germline CDR1 is SGDLS and CDR2 YYNGEE. In DNA form, the CDR3 reads TGTGCCAGCAGCCAAGGGGGCGGGGGGTCCTACAATGAGCAGTTCTTC. It translates to CASSQGGGGSYNEQFF. Looking up the rest from reference TRBV9 and TRBJ2-1 gives the full variable domain: DSGVTQTPKHLITATGQRVTLRCSPRSGDLSVYWYQQSLDQGLQFLIQYYNGEERAKGNILERFSAQQFPDLHSELNLSSLELGDSALYFCASSQGGGGSYNEQFFGPGTRLTVL.

The chain combines TRBV5-4 with TRBJ2-7; 11 bases are a match to TRBD1. The length of the CDR3 is 14 residues. CDR1 SGHNT and CDR2 YYREEE come from the germline V gene (reference sequence). Losses at the gene ends were 5 bases for V and 4 bases for J; bases not matched to a gene: 5. CDR3 in amino acids: CASSTGTGGYEQYF. CDR3 bases: TGTGCCAGCAGTACTGGGACAGGGGGTTACGAGCAGTACTTC.

The genes are TRBV27 and TRBJ2-2; possibly TRBD2 for D (8 bases). Germline loops: CDR1 MNHEY, CDR2 SMNVEV (reference sequence). With 6 bases removed from V and 5 bases from J, the gap between germline ends came to 22 bases. The CDR3 spans 17 residues. CDR3 sequence: CASSGQAGTSLTGELFF. The CDR3 DNA follows: TGTGCCAGCAGCGGACAGGCCGGGACTAGTCTGACCGGGGAGCTGTTTTTT.

The V and J genes are TRBV5-1 and TRBJ1-2; D remains unclear. V lost 0 bases to trimming and J lost 7 bases, with 10 bases between them. CDR1 is SGHRS, CDR2 YFSETQ, per germline. There are 13 residues in the CDR3. CDR3 amino acids: CASSLGREGGYTF. The CDR3 DNA is TGCGCCAGCAGCTTGGGACGGGAGGGTGGCTACACCTTC.

The chain joins TRBV5-6 to TRBJ2-1; the match to TRBD2 covers 13 bases. CDR1 and CDR2 from the germline V gene are SGHDT and YYEEEE. The CDR3 is made up of 18 amino acids. V lost 0 bases to trimming and J lost 9 bases; unmatched junction nucleotides: 12. This CDR3 is CASSLGTSGGDIFGEQFF. CDR3 bases: TGTGCCAGCAGCTTGGGAACTAGCGGGGGGGACATTTTCGGTGAGCAGTTCTTC. The complete variable domain, with remaining parts taken from reference TRBV5-6 and TRBJ2-1, reads DAGVTQSPTHLIKTRGQQVTLRCSPKSGHDTVSWYQQALGQGPQFIFQYYEEEERQRGNFPDRFSGHQFPNYSSELNVNALLLGDSALYLCASSLGTSGGDIFGEQFFGPGTRLTVL.

The chain carries TRBV4-1 and TRBJ2-5; no clear D. CDR1 MGHRA and CDR2 YSYEKL come from the germline V gene. This CDR3 comprises 14 residues. Deletions cut 1 base from V and 1 base from J, with 7 bases between. CDR3 DNA sequence: TGCGCCAGCAGCCAAGTGACATTCCAAGAGACCCAGTACTTC. This encodes CASSQVTFQETQYF.

This clone came up once. The chain carries TRBV2 and TRBJ2-5; perhaps TRBD1 as D (8 bases). The end of the DNA fits TRBJ2-7 better, so the J call may be wrong. CDR3 size: 14 residues. Germline CDR1 is SNHLY and CDR2 is FYNNEI. The CDR3 nucleotides are TGTGCCAGCAGAACAGGGGGGGGTCCGGGCGAGCAGTACTTC. Protein sequence: CASRTGGGPGEQYF.

This clone was seen many times. The same CDR3 also results from other DNA sequences found in this sample. The chain uses TRBV6-1 and TRBJ1-1, with 8 nucleotides matching TRBD1. From germline, CDR1 is MNHNS and CDR2 SASEGT. The CDR3 loop spans 14 amino acids. Trimming took 4 bases from V and 1 from J; bases not matched to a gene: 2. The CDR3 spells CASSGGQGNTEAFF. The CDR3 DNA follows: TGTGCCAGCAGTGGCGGACAGGGGAACACTGAAGCTTTCTTT.

The chain recombines TRBV7-2 with TRBJ1-5, with no clear D. The V end was cut by 5 bases, the J end by 7 bases, with 15 bases between. The germline V gene has CDR1 SGHTA and CDR2 FQGNSA. This CDR3 spans 14 amino acids. The DNA for the CDR3 is TGTGCCAGCAGCGCTACACTAAGCGGACAGCCCCAGCATTTT. Its translation is CASSATLSGQPQHF.

The chain couples TRBV27 to TRBJ2-1; possible D gene TRBD2, 6 bases. The CDR3 contains 14 residues. Germline assignment: CDR1 MNHEY and CDR2 SMNVEV (reference sequence). V dropped 2 bases and J dropped 6 bases, with 11 bases sitting between them. CDR3 sequence reads: CASSLTGGINEQFF. The CDR3 nucleotides are TGTGCCAGCAGTTTAACCGGAGGGATCAATGAGCAGTTCTTC.

This sequence joins TRBV2 and TRBJ2-3; TRBD1 matches at 11 bases. Trimming cost V 6 bases and J 3 bases; bases outside gene matches: 5. Looked up from germline, CDR1 is SNHLY and CDR2 is FYNNEI. This CDR3 region has 15 residues. CDR3 region: CASRHGTGGTDTQYF. CDR3 nucleotides: TGTGCCAGCAGGCATGGGACAGGGGGAACAGATACGCAGTATTTT.

The chain employs TRBV5-1 and TRBJ1-1, with D possibly being TRBD1 (6 bases). Germline CDR1 reads SGHRS; CDR2 reads YFSETQ. The germline V and J ends were trimmed by 7 bases and 4 bases, with 14 bases remaining between them. The CDR3 covers 13 residues. CDR3 protein: CASDPGAFTEAFF. CDR3 sequence (DNA): TGCGCCAGCGACCCAGGGGCTTTCACTGAAGCTTTCTTT.

The table lists this clone with a count of one. The V call is TRBV29-1, the J call TRBJ2-3; 13 positions agree with TRBD2. CDR3 length: 14 amino acids. The V gene end was trimmed by 6 bases and the J gene end by 3 bases; junction bases not matched to a gene: 3. Looked up from germline, CDR1 is SQVTM and CDR2 is ANQGSEA. The CDR3: CSVTSGRGTDTQYF. DNA of the CDR3: TGCAGCGTAACTAGCGGGAGGGGAACAGATACGCAGTATTTT.

The chain joins TRBV4-2 to TRBJ2-1, with D tentatively TRBD2 (6 bases). Trimming shortened V by 0 bases and J by 9 bases, and 12 bases separated the two germline ends. CDR1 LGHNA and CDR2 YNFKEQ come from the germline V gene. The CDR3 runs 14 residues. The CDR3 reads CASSQDLSGVEQFF. As DNA, the CDR3 is TGTGCCAGCAGCCAAGATCTCTCGGGGGTTGAGCAGTTCTTC.

The chain links TRBV19 to TRBJ2-3; D remains ambiguous. Germline V lookup: CDR1 LNHDA, CDR2 SQIVND (reference sequence). The CDR3 loop spans 11 amino acids. Trimming took 7 bases from V and 6 from J, leaving 8 bases between them. The CDR3 loop is CASTKSDTQYF. The DNA of the CDR3 is TGTGCCAGTACTAAGTCGGATACGCAGTATTTT.

V is TRBV6-1 and J is TRBJ2-5, with TRBD2 identical over 12 bases. The CDR3 is made up of 15 amino acids. V was pared by 10 bases and J by 3 bases, with 9 bases of the junction left unmatched. Germline V CDR1 and CDR2: MNHNS, SASEGT. The chain's CDR3 is CATGGLAGGKETQYF. The DNA for the CDR3 is TGTGCCACTGGCGGGCTAGCGGGAGGGAAAGAGACCCAGTACTTC.

The chain is built from TRBV6-5 and TRBJ2-5, with D perhaps matching TRBD2 (6 bases). The germline V gene has CDR1 MNHEY and CDR2 SVGAGI. V dropped 7 bases and J dropped 5 bases, with 17 bases sitting between them. CDR3 length: 14 residues. CDR3 nucleotide sequence: TGTGCCAGCACACGCCACCGGGACTGGGAGACCCAGTACTTC. This translates into CASTRHRDWETQYF.

V and J are TRBV7-9 and TRBJ2-5; 8 positions agree with TRBD2. The V gene's germline CDR1 is SEHNR and CDR2 FQNEAQ (reference sequence). The V and J ends lost 3 bases and 1 base, in that order; junction bases with no gene match: 7. This CDR3 has 16 residues. CDR3 loop: CASSLVVAGPQETQYF. Here the CDR3 DNA reads TGTGCCAGCAGCTTGGTAGTAGCGGGGCCCCAAGAGACCCAGTACTTC.

V is TRBV11-3 and J is TRBJ2-7, with 9 bases identical to TRBD1. This CDR3 is 16 amino acids long. Per germline, CDR1 SGHNT and CDR2 YENEEA. Trimming cost V 4 bases and J 5 bases; bases outside gene matches: 12. Here the CDR3 DNA reads TGTGCCAGCAGCTCGGACAGGGGTTACGGAGTCCACGAGCAGTACTTC. Its translation: CASSSDRGYGVHEQYF.

This clone came up once. The J gene is TRBJ2-2, the V gene TRBV29-1; maybe TRBD1 (5 bases). The V end was cut by 6 bases, the J end by 1 base, with 15 bases between. The germline V gene has CDR1 SQVTM and CDR2 ANQGSEA. The CDR3 has 15 residues. The CDR3 sequence: CSVNWGRWNTGELFF. CDR3 DNA sequence: TGCAGCGTCAACTGGGGCAGGTGGAACACCGGGGAGCTGTTTTTT.

The chain links TRBV25-1 to TRBJ2-3, with TRBD2 matching 12 bases. Germline V gene data show CDR1 as MGHDK and CDR2 as SYGVNS. V lost 4 bases, J lost 0 bases, and 5 bases stayed unmatched. The CDR3 totals 17 residues. This chain's CDR3 is CASSGRTSGISTDTQYF. The CDR3 DNA reads as TGTGCCAGCAGTGGACGGACTAGCGGGATTAGCACAGATACGCAGTATTTT.

V and J are TRBV27 and TRBJ2-1, with 10 bases that match TRBD2. Unmatched junction bases numbered 11, after V lost 6 bases and J lost 0 bases. Germline-derived CDR1 and CDR2 are MNHEY and SMNVEV (reference sequence). There are 18 residues in the CDR3. CDR3 DNA: TGTGCCAGCAGGCCTGGACTAGCGGAATTAAGCTCCTACAATGAGCAGTTCTTC. Its protein is CASRPGLAELSSYNEQFF.